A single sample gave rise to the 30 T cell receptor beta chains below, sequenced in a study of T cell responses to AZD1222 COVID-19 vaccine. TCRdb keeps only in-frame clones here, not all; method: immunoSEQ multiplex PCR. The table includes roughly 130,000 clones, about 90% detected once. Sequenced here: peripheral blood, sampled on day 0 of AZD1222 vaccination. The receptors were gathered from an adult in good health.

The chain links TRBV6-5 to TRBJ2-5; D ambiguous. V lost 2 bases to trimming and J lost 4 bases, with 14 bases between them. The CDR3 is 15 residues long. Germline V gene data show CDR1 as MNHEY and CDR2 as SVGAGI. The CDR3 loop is CASSYPQKFGETQYF. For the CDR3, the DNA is TGTGCCAGCAGTTACCCACAGAAATTTGGAGAGACCCAGTACTTC.

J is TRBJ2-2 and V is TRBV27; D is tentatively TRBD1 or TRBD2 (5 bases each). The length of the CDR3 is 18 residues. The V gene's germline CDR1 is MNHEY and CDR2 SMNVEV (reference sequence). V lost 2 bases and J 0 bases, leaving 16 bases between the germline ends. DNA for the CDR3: TGTGCCAGCAGTTTAGGGGCCAACAGCGGCTCGAACACCGGGGAGCTGTTTTTT. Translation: CASSLGANSGSNTGELFF.

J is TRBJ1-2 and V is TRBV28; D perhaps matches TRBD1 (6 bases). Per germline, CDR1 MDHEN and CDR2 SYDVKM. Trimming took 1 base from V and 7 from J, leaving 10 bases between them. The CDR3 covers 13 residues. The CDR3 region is CASSLSGAGGYTF. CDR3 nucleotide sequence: TGTGCCAGCAGTTTATCAGGGGCTGGTGGCTACACCTTC.

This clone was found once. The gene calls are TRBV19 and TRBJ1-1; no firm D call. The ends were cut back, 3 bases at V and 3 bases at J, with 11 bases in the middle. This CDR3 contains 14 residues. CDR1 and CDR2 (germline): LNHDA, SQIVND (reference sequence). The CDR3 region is CASSIIWRDTEAFF. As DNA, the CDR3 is TGTGCCAGTAGTATTATCTGGAGAGACACTGAAGCTTTCTTT.

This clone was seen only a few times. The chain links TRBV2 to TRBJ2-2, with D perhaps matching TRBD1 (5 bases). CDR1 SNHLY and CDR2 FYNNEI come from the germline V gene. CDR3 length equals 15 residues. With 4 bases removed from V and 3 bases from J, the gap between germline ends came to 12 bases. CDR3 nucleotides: TGTGCCAGCAGTGGACCCGACAGCTACACCGGGGAGCTGTTTTTT. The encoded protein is CASSGPDSYTGELFF.

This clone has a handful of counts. In DNA, the CDR3 is TGTGCCAGTAGTATAAGGGCGCCCGTGAACACTGAAGCTTTCTTT. Translating it yields CASSIRAPVNTEAFF. The chain carries TRBV19 and TRBJ1-1; no definite D call. The germline V and J ends were trimmed by 2 bases and 0 bases, with 10 bases remaining between them. Germline V gene data show CDR1 as LNHDA and CDR2 as SQIVND (reference sequence). The CDR3 covers 15 residues.

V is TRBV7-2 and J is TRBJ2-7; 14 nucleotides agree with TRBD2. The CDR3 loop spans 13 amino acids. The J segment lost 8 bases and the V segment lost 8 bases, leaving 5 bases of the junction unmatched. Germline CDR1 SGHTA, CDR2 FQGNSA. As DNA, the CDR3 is TGTGCCAGCGGAGGACTAGCGGGAGGCCAGCAGTACTTC. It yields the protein CASGGLAGGQQYF.

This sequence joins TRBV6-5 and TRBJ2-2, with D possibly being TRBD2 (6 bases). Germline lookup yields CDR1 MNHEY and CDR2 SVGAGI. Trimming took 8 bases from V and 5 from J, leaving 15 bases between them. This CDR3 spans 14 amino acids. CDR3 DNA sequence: TGTGCCAGCTGCCTTAGCGGCGGTACCGGGGAGCTGTTTTTT. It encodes CASCLSGGTGELFF.

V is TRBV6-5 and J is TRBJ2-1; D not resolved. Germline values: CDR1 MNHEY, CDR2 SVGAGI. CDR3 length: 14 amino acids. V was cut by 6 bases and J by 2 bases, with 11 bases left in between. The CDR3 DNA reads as TGTGCCAGCAGAAACGGGCTGACCTACAATGAGCAGTTCTTC. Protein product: CASRNGLTYNEQFF.

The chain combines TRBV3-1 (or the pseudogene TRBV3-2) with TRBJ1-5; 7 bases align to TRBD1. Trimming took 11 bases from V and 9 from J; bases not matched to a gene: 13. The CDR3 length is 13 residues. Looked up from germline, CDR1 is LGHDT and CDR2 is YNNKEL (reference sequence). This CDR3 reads CAVGIAGQPPQHF. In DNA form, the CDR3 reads TGTGCCGTCGGGATTGCGGGACAGCCGCCCCAGCATTTT.

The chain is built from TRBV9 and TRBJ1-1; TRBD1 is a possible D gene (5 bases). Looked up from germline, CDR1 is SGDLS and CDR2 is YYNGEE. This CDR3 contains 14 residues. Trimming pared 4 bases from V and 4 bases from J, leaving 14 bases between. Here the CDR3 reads CASSREGYGTEAFF. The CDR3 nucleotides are TGTGCCAGCAGCCGAGAGGGGTATGGCACTGAAGCTTTCTTT. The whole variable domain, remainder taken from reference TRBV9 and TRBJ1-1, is DSGVTQTPKHLITATGQRVTLRCSPRSGDLSVYWYQQSLDQGLQFLIQYYNGEERAKGNILERFSAQQFPDLHSELNLSSLELGDSALYFCASSREGYGTEAFFGQGTRLTVV.

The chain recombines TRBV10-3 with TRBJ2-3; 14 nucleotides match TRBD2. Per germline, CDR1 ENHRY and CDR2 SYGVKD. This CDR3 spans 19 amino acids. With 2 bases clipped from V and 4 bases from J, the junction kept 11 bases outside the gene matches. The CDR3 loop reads CAISETWTSGGSRADTQYF. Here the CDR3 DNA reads TGTGCCATCAGTGAGACTTGGACTAGCGGGGGGTCTCGTGCAGATACGCAGTATTTT.

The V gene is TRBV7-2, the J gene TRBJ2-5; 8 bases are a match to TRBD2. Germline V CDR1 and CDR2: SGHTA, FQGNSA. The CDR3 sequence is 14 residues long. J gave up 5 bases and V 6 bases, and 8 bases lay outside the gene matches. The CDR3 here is CASSPGLERETQYF. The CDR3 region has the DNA TGTGCCAGCAGTCCGGGACTAGAAAGGGAGACCCAGTACTTC.

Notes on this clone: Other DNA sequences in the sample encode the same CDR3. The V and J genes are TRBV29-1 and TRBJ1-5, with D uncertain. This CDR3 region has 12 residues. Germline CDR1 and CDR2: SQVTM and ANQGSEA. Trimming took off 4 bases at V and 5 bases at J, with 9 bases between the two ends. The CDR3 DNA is TGCAGCGTTGGGGCACGGGATCAGCCCCAGCATTTT. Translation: CSVGARDQPQHF.

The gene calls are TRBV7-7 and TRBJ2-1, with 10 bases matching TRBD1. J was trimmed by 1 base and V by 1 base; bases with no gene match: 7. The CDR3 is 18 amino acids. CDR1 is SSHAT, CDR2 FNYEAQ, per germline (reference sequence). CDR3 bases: TGTGCCAGCAGCTTAGTCTCGGGGGACAGGGGATCCTACAATGAGCAGTTCTTC. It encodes CASSLVSGDRGSYNEQFF. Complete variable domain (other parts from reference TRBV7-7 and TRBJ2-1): GAGVSQSPRYKVTKRGQDVTLRCDPISSHATLYWYQQALGQGPEFLTYFNYEAQPDKSGLPSDRFSAERPEGSISTLTIQRTEQRDSAMYRCASSLVSGDRGSYNEQFFGPGTRLTVL.

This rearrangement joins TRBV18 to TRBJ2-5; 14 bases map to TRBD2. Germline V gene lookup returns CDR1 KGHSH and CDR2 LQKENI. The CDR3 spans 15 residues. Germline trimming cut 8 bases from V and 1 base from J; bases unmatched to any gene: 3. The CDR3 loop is CASRGLAGAQETQYF. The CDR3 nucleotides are TGTGCCAGCCGGGGACTAGCGGGAGCCCAAGAGACCCAGTACTTC.

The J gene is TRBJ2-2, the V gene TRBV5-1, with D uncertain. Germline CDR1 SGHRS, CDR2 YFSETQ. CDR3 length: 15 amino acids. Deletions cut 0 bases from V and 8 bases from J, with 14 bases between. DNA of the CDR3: TGCGCCAGCAGCTTGGACAACCCTATGGCGGGGGAGCTGTTTTTT. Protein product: CASSLDNPMAGELFF.

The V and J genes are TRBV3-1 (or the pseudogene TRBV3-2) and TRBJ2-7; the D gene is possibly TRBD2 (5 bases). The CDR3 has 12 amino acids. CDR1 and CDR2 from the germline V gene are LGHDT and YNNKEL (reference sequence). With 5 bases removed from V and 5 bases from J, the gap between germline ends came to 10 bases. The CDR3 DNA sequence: TGTGCCAGCAGCTTTAGAGGGAACGAGCAGTACTTC. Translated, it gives CASSFRGNEQYF.

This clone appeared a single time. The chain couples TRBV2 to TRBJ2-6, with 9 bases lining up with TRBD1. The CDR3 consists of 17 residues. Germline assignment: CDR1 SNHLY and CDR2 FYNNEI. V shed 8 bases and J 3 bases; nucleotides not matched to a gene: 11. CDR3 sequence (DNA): TGTGCCAGCGGGCTGGGACAGGGTCTTAGTGGGGCCAACGTCCTGACTTTC. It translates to CASGLGQGLSGANVLTF.

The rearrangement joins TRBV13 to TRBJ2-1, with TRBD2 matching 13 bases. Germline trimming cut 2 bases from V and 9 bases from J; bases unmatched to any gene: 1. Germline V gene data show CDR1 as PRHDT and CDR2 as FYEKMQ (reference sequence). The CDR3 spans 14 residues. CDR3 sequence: CASSLRTSGGEQFF. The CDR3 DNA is TGTGCCAGCAGCTTACGGACTAGCGGGGGTGAGCAGTTCTTC.

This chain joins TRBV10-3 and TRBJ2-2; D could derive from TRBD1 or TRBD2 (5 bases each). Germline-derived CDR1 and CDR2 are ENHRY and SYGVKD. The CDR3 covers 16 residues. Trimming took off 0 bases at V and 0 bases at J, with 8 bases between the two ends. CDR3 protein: CAISESGTANTGELFF. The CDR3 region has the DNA TGTGCCATCAGTGAGTCGGGGACCGCGAACACCGGGGAGCTGTTTTTT.

CDR3 DNA sequence: TGCGCCAGCAGCTATAGGGGGGGCCTCTCAGATACGCAGTATTTT. Amino acids: CASSYRGGLSDTQYF. The chain has TRBV5-1 and TRBJ2-3; tentatively, D is TRBD2 (7 bases). Deletions cut 3 bases from V and 4 bases from J, with 15 bases between. Per germline, CDR1 SGHRS and CDR2 YFSETQ. The CDR3 is 15 residues long.

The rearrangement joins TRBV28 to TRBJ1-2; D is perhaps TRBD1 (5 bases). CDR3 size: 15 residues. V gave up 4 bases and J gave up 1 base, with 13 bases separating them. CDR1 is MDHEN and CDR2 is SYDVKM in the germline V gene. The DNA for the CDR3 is TGTGCCAGCAGTTCACCCAGGGTAGTTAACTATGGCTACACCTTC. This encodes CASSSPRVVNYGYTF.

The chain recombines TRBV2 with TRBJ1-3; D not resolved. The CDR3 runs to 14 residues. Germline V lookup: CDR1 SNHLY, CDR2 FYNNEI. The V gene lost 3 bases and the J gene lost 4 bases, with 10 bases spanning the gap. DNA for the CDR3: TGTGCCAGCAGTGAGGACGGAGAGGGAAACACCATATATTTT. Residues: CASSEDGEGNTIYF.

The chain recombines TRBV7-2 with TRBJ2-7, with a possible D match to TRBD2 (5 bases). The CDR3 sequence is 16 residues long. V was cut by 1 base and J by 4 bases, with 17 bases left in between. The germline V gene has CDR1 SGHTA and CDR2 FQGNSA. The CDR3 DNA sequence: TGTGCCAGCAGCTTAGGAGCCCAGCGGTCACGATACGAGCAGTACTTC. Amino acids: CASSLGAQRSRYEQYF.

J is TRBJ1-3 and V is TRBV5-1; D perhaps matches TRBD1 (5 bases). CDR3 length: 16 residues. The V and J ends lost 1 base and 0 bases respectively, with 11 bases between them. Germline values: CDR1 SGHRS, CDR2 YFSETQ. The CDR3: CASSLNRQSSGNTIYF. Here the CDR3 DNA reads TGCGCCAGCAGCTTGAACAGGCAGAGCTCTGGAAACACCATATATTTT.

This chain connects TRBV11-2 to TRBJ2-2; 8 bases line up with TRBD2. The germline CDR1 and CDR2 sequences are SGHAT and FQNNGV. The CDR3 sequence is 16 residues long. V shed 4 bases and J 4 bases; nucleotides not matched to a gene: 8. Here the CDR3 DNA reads TGTGCCAGCAGCTCCCCGGGGGGGGGCTTCACCGGGGAGCTGTTTTTT. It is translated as CASSSPGGGFTGELFF.

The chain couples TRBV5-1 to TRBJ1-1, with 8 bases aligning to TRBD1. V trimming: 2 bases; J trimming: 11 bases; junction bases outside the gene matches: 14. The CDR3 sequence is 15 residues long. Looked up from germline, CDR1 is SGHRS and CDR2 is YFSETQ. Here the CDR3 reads CASSLPGQEKPGAFF. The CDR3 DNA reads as TGCGCCAGCAGCTTACCGGGACAGGAGAAACCTGGGGCTTTCTTT.

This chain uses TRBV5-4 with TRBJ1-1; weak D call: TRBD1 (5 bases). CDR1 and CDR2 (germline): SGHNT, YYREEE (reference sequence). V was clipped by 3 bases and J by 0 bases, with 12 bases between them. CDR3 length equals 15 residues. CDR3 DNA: TGTGCCAGCAGCTCGCCGGGACCGGTGAACACTGAAGCTTTCTTT. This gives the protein CASSSPGPVNTEAFF.

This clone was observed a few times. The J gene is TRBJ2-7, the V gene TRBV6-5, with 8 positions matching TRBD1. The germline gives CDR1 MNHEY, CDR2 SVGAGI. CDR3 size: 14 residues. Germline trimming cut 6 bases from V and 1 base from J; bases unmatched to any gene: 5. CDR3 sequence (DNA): TGTGCCAGCAGGACAGGGGTGGGTTCCTACGAGCAGTACTTC. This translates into CASRTGVGSYEQYF.